Here is one T cell receptor beta chain with its context. The antigen is not known. The entry originates in a study of cytomegalovirus exposure and HLA in healthy donors. General study points: Common viral pathogens (according to a later analysis) appeared linked to several of the most significant clusters.

PCR involved 60 Vbeta and 13 Jbeta primers. Sequenced by immunoSEQ multiplex PCR; TCRdb stores in-frame clones only, minus some. The sample holds 100,000 to 150,000 clones, approximately 83% seen once. This sequence was found in a girl aged 2-15 years in good health and CMV-seronegative. Source material: PBMCs.

The CDR3 region is CASSQLPHGLAVTGELFF. In nucleotides, the CDR3 is TGCGCCAGCAGCCAATTACCCCACGGACTAGCCGTCACCGGGGAGCTGTTTTTT. The genes are TRBV4-1 and TRBJ2-2; 8 nucleotides match TRBD2. The length of the CDR3 is 18 residues. V gave up 2 bases and J gave up 4 bases; unmatched junction bases: 12. Germline loops: CDR1 MGHRA, CDR2 YSYEKL.